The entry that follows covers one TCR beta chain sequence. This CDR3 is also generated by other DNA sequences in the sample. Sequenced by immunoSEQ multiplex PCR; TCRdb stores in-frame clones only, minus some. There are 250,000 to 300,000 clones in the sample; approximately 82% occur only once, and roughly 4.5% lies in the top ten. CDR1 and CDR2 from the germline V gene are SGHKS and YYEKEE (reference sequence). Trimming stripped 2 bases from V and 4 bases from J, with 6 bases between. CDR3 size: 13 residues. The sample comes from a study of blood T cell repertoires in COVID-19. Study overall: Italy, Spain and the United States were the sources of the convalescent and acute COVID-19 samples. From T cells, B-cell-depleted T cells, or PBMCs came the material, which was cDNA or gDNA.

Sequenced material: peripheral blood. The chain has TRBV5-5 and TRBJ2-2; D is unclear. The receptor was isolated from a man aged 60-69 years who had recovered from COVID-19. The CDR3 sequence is CASSLLVTGELFF. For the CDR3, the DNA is TGTGCCAGCAGCTTACTTGTCACCGGGGAGCTGTTTTTT.